Many counts were recorded for the clone carrying this T cell receptor (beta chain). Trimming pared 1 base from V and 6 bases from J, leaving 12 bases between. The CDR3 runs 14 residues. Each CDR3 protein gets one entry after TCRdb re-called the 5' RACE reads with MiXCR. The sample contains roughly 230,000 distinct CDR3 sequences, over 9.5% of which appear only once. The source of the sample is a study of CD8 T cells in ankylosing spondylitis. Source material: blood, either unsorted or a sorted T cell fraction (not recorded which). The J gene is TRBJ1-2, the V gene TRBV12-3 or TRBV12-4; possibly TRBD1 for D (5 bases). This receptor was taken from a male donor with ankylosing spondylitis or in good health (not recorded which). The CDR3 sequence: CASSLELGVHGYTF. The CDR3 DNA reads TGTGCCAGCAGTTTAGAGTTGGGGGTACATGGCTACACCTTC.